The present T cell receptor (beta chain) was sequenced within a study of PD-L1 blockade in urothelial cancer. Across the whole study: About 85% of the roughly 30 patients were males with bladder-origin urothelial cancer. After treatment start, blood was analyzed at 3 weeks (second dose) and at 6 weeks. Study conclusions and caveats: Patients with below-median pretreatment blood clonality survived longer.

CDR3 length: 16 residues. V was clipped by 4 bases and J by 3 bases, with 16 bases between them. Germline V lookup: CDR1 MNHEY, CDR2 SMNVEV (reference sequence). There are a few counts of this clone. Its antigen is unknown. Spiked synthetic TCR analogs estimated absolute template abundance per PCR. Method: immunoSEQ multiplex PCR; TCRdb's copy keeps in-frame clones and lacks some. Of some 51,000 clones in the sample, around 90% were seen once. Time point noted: peripheral blood 6 weeks after treatment start. This TCR was recovered from a man between 60 and 75 years old with urothelial cancer. The rearrangement uses TRBV27 and TRBJ2-4; D is uncertain. This material consisted of PBMCs, taken around atezolizumab (anti-PD-L1) treatment. The CDR3 loop is CASSSIEVESKNIQYF. Written as DNA, the CDR3 is TGTGCCAGCAGTTCGATAGAGGTAGAGAGCAAAAACATTCAGTACTTC.